Following are 22 T cell receptor beta chains from one sample sequenced in a study of blood T cells in healthy people across ages. Sample-barcoded 5' priming and a J-beta primer mix drove a second PCR of about 6 to 11 cycles. TCRdb reanalysed the 5' RACE reads using MiXCR and keeps one entry per CDR3 protein. The table has fewer than 1,200,000 distinct CDR3 sequences, around 25% seen once. In addition, the sample was reused for a study of T cells of mothers and their children.

Material for sequencing was blood. These receptors came from a girl aged 2-10 years in good health.

The chain combines TRBV7-2 with TRBJ2-3; D call uncertain. The V gene lost 2 bases and the J gene lost 1 base, with 10 bases spanning the gap. Germline assignment: CDR1 SGHTA and CDR2 FQGNSA. The length of the CDR3 is 15 residues. The CDR3 protein is CASSLSLQGTDTQYF. The CDR3 coding sequence is TGTGCCAGCAGCTTATCTCTCCAGGGCACAGATACGCAGTATTTT.

The genes are TRBV29-1 and TRBJ1-1; a possible D gene is TRBD1 (5 bases). The CDR3 runs to 13 residues. Trimming pared 5 bases from V and 8 bases from J, leaving 18 bases between. Looked up from germline, CDR1 is SQVTM and CDR2 is ANQGSEA. The CDR3 sequence: CSVKQGSASEAFF. As DNA, the CDR3 is TGCAGCGTTAAGCAGGGTTCGGCATCGGAAGCTTTCTTT. Drawing the rest from reference TRBV29-1 and TRBJ1-1, the complete variable domain is SAVISQKPSRDICQRGTSLTIQCQVDSQVTMMFWYRQQPGQSLTLIATANQGSEATYESGFVIDKFPISRPNLTFSTLTVSNMSPEDSSIYLCSVKQGSASEAFFGQGTRLTVV.

The rearrangement links TRBV5-1 to TRBJ2-5; the D gene is possibly TRBD1 (6 bases). The better agreement between TRBJ2-7 and the DNA end casts doubt on the J call. CDR1 and CDR2 (germline): SGHRS, YFSETQ. The CDR3 sequence is 15 residues long. In nucleotides, the CDR3 is TGCGCCAGCAGCACAAGACAGGCGCTGGCGCACGAGCAGTACTTC. This encodes CASSTRQALAHEQYF.

The rearrangement uses TRBV5-1 and TRBJ2-1, with 10 bases lining up with TRBD2. The CDR3 runs 15 residues. Germline trimming cut 7 bases from V and 7 bases from J; bases unmatched to any gene: 11. In germline, CDR1 is SGHRS, CDR2 YFSETQ. CDR3 sequence reads: CASLEREGRSNEQFF. DNA of the CDR3: TGCGCCAGCCTTGAGCGGGAGGGCCGGTCGAATGAGCAGTTCTTC. Filled out from reference TRBV5-1 and TRBJ2-1, the complete variable domain reads KAGVTQTPRYLIKTRGQQVTLSCSPISGHRSVSWYQQTPGQGLQFLFEYFSETQRNKGNFPGRFSGRQFSNSRSEMNVSTLELGDSALYLCASLEREGRSNEQFFGPGTRLTVL.

This clonotype was seen repeatedly, ten times or more. The gene calls are TRBV28 and TRBJ1-3; no clear D. Germline values: CDR1 MDHEN, CDR2 SYDVKM. Trimming stripped 4 bases from V and 0 bases from J, with 7 bases between. CDR3 length: 14 amino acids. The DNA of the CDR3 is TGTGCCAGCAGTTCCCAGTTCTCTGGAAACACCATATATTTT. Residues: CASSSQFSGNTIYF.

The chain uses TRBV6-1 and TRBJ1-2; the match to TRBD1 covers 7 bases. J was trimmed by 8 bases and V by 9 bases; bases with no gene match: 9. The CDR3 loop spans 12 amino acids. Germline CDR1 MNHNS, CDR2 SASEGT. CDR3 DNA: TGTGCCAGTAGAAGACAGGGAGGAGGCTACACCTTC. Amino acids: CASRRQGGGYTF.

The V and J genes are TRBV7-9 and TRBJ1-2, with 8 bases identical to TRBD1. CDR3 size: 13 residues. The V segment lost 8 bases and the J segment 8 bases; nucleotides outside the gene matches: 10. Germline V lookup: CDR1 SEHNR, CDR2 FQNEAQ (reference sequence). Written as DNA, the CDR3 is TGTGCCAGCGGCGAGACAGGGGCCAGCGGCTACACCTTC. Translated: CASGETGASGYTF.

This clonotype appeared a few times. The chain uses TRBV7-3 and TRBJ2-5; no clear D. Germline CDR1 and CDR2: SGHTA and FQGTGA. The V and J ends lost 4 bases and 5 bases respectively, with 17 bases between them. The CDR3 extends over 15 amino acids. The CDR3 protein is CASSYHARPTETQYF. The CDR3 DNA is TGTGCCAGCAGCTACCACGCGAGACCAACCGAGACCCAGTACTTC.

This clonotype was seen more than once but under ten times. The chain combines TRBV7-3 with TRBJ2-2, with D perhaps matching TRBD1 or TRBD2 (5 bases each). There are 17 residues in the CDR3. V was pared by 3 bases and J by 5 bases, with 19 bases between. From germline, CDR1 is SGHTA and CDR2 FQGTGA. Here the CDR3 reads CASSLNPRDARTGELFF. CDR3 DNA: TGTGCCAGCAGCTTGAACCCCCGGGACGCCCGGACCGGGGAGCTGTTTTTT.

This sequence joins TRBV4-3 and TRBJ2-5; D perhaps matches TRBD2 (6 bases). The CDR3 is 15 residues long. Between the trimmed V and J ends, which lost 1 base and 4 bases, there was a span of 13 bases. From germline, CDR1 is LGHNA and CDR2 YSLEER. In DNA, the CDR3 is TGCGCCAGCAGCCAAGTGTATTCCGGGGGAGAGACCCAGTACTTC. This translates into CASSQVYSGGETQYF.

This clonotype was picked up a small number of times. J is TRBJ2-5 and V is TRBV9; 8 bases are shared with TRBD2. The CDR3 is 15 amino acids. Germline V gene data show CDR1 as SGDLS and CDR2 as YYNGEE. The V and J ends lost 3 bases and 5 bases, in that order; junction bases with no gene match: 9. The CDR3 DNA follows: TGTGCCAGCAGCGAGAGCGGGAGACAGTCTGAGACCCAGTACTTC. It codes for CASSESGRQSETQYF.

A few counts support this clonotype. The chain combines TRBV7-2 with TRBJ2-3; D unresolved. The CDR3 is 15 amino acids. Looked up from germline, CDR1 is SGHTA and CDR2 is FQGNSA. The V end was cut by 10 bases, the J end by 0 bases, with 17 bases between. The CDR3 DNA is TGTGCCACATCCCTTTGGGTCCTTAGCACAGATACGCAGTATTTT. This gives the protein CATSLWVLSTDTQYF.

This clonotype was detected once. The chain recombines TRBV24-1 with TRBJ2-7; D uncertain. Matching the DNA end better, TRBJ2-1 makes the J call doubtful. The germline gives CDR1 KGHDR, CDR2 SFDVKD. The length of the CDR3 is 14 residues. The CDR3 bases are TGTGCCACCAGTGATTTGGTGGGAACCAATGAGCAGTTCTTC. Translating gives CATSDLVGTNEQFF.

This clonotype showed up just a few times. J is TRBJ2-2 and V is TRBV20-1, with 11 positions matching TRBD1. The CDR3 length is 14 residues. Germline V gene data show CDR1 as DFQATT and CDR2 as SNEGSKA (reference sequence). The V gene end was trimmed by 3 bases and the J gene end by 4 bases; junction bases not matched to a gene: 1. The CDR3 DNA reads as TGCAGTGCTAGCGGGACAGGGGGCACCGGGGAGCTGTTTTTT. Translation gives CSASGTGGTGELFF.

The chain joins TRBV18 to TRBJ2-3; 12 positions match TRBD2. The CDR3 is 16 residues long. J was trimmed by 4 bases and V by 3 bases; bases with no gene match: 5. The germline gives CDR1 KGHSH, CDR2 LQKENI. The CDR3 region is CASSPGTSGLSDTQYF. The CDR3 bases are TGTGCCAGCTCACCGGGGACTAGCGGGCTATCAGATACGCAGTATTTT.

This chain links TRBV7-2 with TRBJ1-2; D remains ambiguous. The CDR3 totals 16 residues. Deletions cut 0 bases from V and 0 bases from J, with 11 bases between. Germline V gives CDR1 SGHTA, CDR2 FQGNSA. The CDR3 sequence: CASSLAPPGANYGYTF. The CDR3 DNA reads as TGTGCCAGCAGCTTAGCCCCCCCGGGAGCTAACTATGGCTACACCTTC.

The rearrangement links TRBV4-1 to TRBJ1-5; D might be TRBD1 (6 bases). Germline-derived CDR1 and CDR2 are MGHRA and YSYEKL. Trimming took off 3 bases at V and 5 bases at J, with 17 bases between the two ends. The CDR3 spans 16 residues. The CDR3: CASSHQPGVLDQPQHF. In DNA form, the CDR3 reads TGCGCCAGCAGCCACCAACCAGGGGTCCTGGATCAGCCCCAGCATTTT.

This clonotype came up a few times. The V gene is TRBV7-2, the J gene TRBJ2-7; 11 nucleotides agree with TRBD2. The germline CDR1 and CDR2 sequences are SGHTA and FQGNSA. This CDR3 is built from 15 residues. V shed 5 bases, J shed 7 bases, and the junction held 10 bases outside the gene matches. As DNA, the CDR3 is TGTGCCAGCAGCATTAGCGGGAGGGGGCTCGGGGAGCAGTACTTC. It translates to CASSISGRGLGEQYF.

In its sample, this clonotype was seen a few times. The V and J genes are TRBV10-2 and TRBJ2-5, with TRBD2 as a possible D gene (6 bases). The better agreement between TRBJ2-1 and the DNA end casts doubt on the J call. CDR1 and CDR2 (germline): WSHSY, SAAADI. This CDR3 contains 18 residues. The CDR3 is CASSGPDLAVGAYNEQFF. In DNA form, the CDR3 reads TGCGCCAGCAGTGGCCCTGACTTAGCGGTGGGGGCCTACAATGAGCAGTTCTTC.

The chain combines TRBV2 with TRBJ1-2; D might be TRBD1 (5 bases). Germline assignment: CDR1 SNHLY and CDR2 FYNNEI. Trimming removed 0 bases from V and 8 bases from J, with 16 bases in between. The CDR3 sequence is 15 residues long. CDR3 in amino acids: CASSEAVRRGRGYTF. In DNA form, the CDR3 reads TGTGCCAGCAGTGAAGCGGTGAGACGGGGCAGAGGCTACACCTTC.

The CDR3 protein is CASSRAIFFGYTF. The CDR3 DNA reads as TGTGCCAGCAGTCGGGCCATATTCTTTGGCTACACCTTC. V usage is TRBV6-1 and J usage is TRBJ1-2; D unresolved. V lost 5 bases, J lost 7 bases, and 14 bases lay in between. CDR1 is MNHNS and CDR2 is SASEGT in the germline V gene. The CDR3 covers 13 residues.

The gene calls are TRBV6-1 and TRBJ2-7; 8 positions match TRBD1. Germline V gene lookup returns CDR1 MNHNS and CDR2 SASEGT. V lost 5 bases, J lost 5 bases, and 8 bases stayed unmatched. The CDR3 has 14 residues. The CDR3 nucleotides are TGTGCCAGCAGTCGGGACAGGCCCTGGAACGAGCAGTACTTC. It specifies CASSRDRPWNEQYF.